A single sample is the source of the 20 T cell receptor beta chains below, sequenced in a study of vaccination and CD4 T cells after COVID-19. The sample's treatment: roughly 10-day PBMC culture with coronavirus spike peptide pools or control peptides (ViraFEST assay). The Oncomine TCR Beta short-read assay generated sequence data from the DNA of cultured CD4+ T cells. Each CDR3 protein is one row after TCRdb ran MiXCR on the PCR reads. The sample yields about 18,000 distinct CDR3 sequences, approximately 53% seen once. Which antigens these TCRs recognize remains unknown. Input material: CD4+ T cells from blood, cultured in vitro. All receptors come from a human donor who had recovered from COVID-19.

The gene calls are TRBV7-8 and TRBJ1-2; 8 bases line up with TRBD1. The CDR3 runs to 15 residues. Germline lookup yields CDR1 SGHVS and CDR2 FQNEAQ. V lost 1 base, J lost 7 bases, and 8 bases stayed unmatched. CDR3: CASSLGGQARSGYTF. CDR3 DNA: TGTGCCAGCAGCTTAGGGGGACAGGCTCGGAGTGGCTACACCTTC.

V gene TRBV28 combines with J gene TRBJ1-3; D gene uncertain. V was shortened by 2 bases and J by 3 bases, with 8 bases between the two germline ends. Germline lookup yields CDR1 MDHEN and CDR2 SYDVKM. The CDR3 runs 14 residues. This CDR3 reads CASSLEDGGNTIYF. As DNA, the CDR3 is TGTGCCAGCAGTTTAGAGGACGGTGGAAACACCATATATTTT.

The table lists this clonotype with a few counts. The chain has TRBV5-8 and TRBJ1-5; 9 nucleotides match TRBD1. CDR3 length: 16 amino acids. V lost 1 base and J lost 5; bases outside the gene matches: 7. In germline, CDR1 is SGHTS, CDR2 YDEGEE. The CDR3 protein is CASSLYRTGEDQPQHF. The CDR3 nucleotides are TGTGCCAGCAGCTTGTACCGGACAGGGGAGGATCAGCCCCAGCATTTT.

Concerning this clonotype: A read error may account for a junction end that differs from germline. This rearrangement joins TRBV7-9 to TRBJ1-2; D not resolved. The CDR3 has 13 residues. Germline V gene lookup returns CDR1 SEHNR and CDR2 FQNEAQ (reference sequence). CDR3 sequence: CASTWADNDGYTF. For the CDR3, the DNA is TGTGCCAGCACTTGGGCGGATAACGATGGCTACACCTTC.

This clonotype turned up a few times. The V gene is TRBV19, the J gene TRBJ1-1; D remains ambiguous. The germline CDR1 and CDR2 sequences are LNHDA and SQIVND (reference sequence). The length of the CDR3 is 12 residues. DNA for the CDR3: TGTGCTTCGAGAGAAATGAACACTGAAGCTTTCTTT. It specifies CASREMNTEAFF.

J is TRBJ2-3 and V is TRBV5-1; D unclear. V shed 3 bases and J shed 6 bases, with 14 bases lying between them. Per the germline V gene, CDR1 is SGHRS and CDR2 is YFSETQ. This CDR3 contains 14 residues. The CDR3 protein is CASSSDGFADTQYF. CDR3 bases: TGCGCCAGCAGCTCGGACGGATTCGCGGATACGCAGTATTTT.

V is TRBV7-9 and J is TRBJ1-1, with 9 bases fitting TRBD1. The CDR3 extends over 20 amino acids. The V gene end was trimmed by 4 bases and the J gene end by 7 bases; junction bases not matched to a gene: 25. The germline V gene has CDR1 SEHNR and CDR2 FQNEAQ (reference sequence). The CDR3 spells CASSSTTKTSRDRVYFEAFF. CDR3 coding DNA: TGTGCCAGCAGCTCGACTACAAAGACATCCCGGGACAGGGTCTATTTTGAAGCTTTCTTT.

The gene calls are TRBV7-3 and TRBJ1-1; D might be TRBD1 (5 bases). V gave up 6 bases and J gave up 2 bases, with 13 bases separating them. CDR3 size: 14 residues. Germline V gene sequence: CDR1 SGHTA, CDR2 FQGTGA. CDR3 residues: CASRATGDNTEAFF. The CDR3 DNA reads as TGTGCCAGCAGGGCGACGGGGGACAACACTGAAGCTTTCTTT.

The chain joins TRBV6-1 to TRBJ1-1; weak D call: TRBD1 (5 bases). Germline CDR1 is MNHNS and CDR2 is SASEGT. CDR3 length: 14 residues. The V gene lost 6 bases and the J gene lost 4 bases, with 15 bases spanning the gap. CDR3 sequence: CASSGTRVATEAFF. The CDR3 nucleotides are TGTGCCAGCAGCGGTACCAGGGTAGCCACTGAAGCTTTCTTT.

The V gene is TRBV5-6, the J gene TRBJ1-5, with unresolved D. With 2 bases removed from V and 2 bases from J, the gap between germline ends came to 11 bases. The CDR3 contains 15 residues. CDR1 SGHDT and CDR2 YYEEEE come from the germline V gene. The CDR3, as DNA: TGTGCCAGCAGCTTCGGAGGGTTTGGCAATCAGCCCCAGCATTTT. This gives the protein CASSFGGFGNQPQHF.

The genes are TRBV7-9 and TRBJ2-1; weak D call: TRBD1 (8 bases). CDR1 is SEHNR and CDR2 is FQNEAQ in the germline V gene (reference sequence). This CDR3 is 15 amino acids long. V lost 5 bases and J lost 10, with 21 bases in between. CDR3 in amino acids: CASSRSGGGRKEQFF. CDR3 DNA sequence: TGTGCCAGCAGCCGATCAGGGGGCGGGAGAAAGGAGCAGTTCTTC.

The sample holds a few counts of this clonotype. The chain employs TRBV20-1 and TRBJ1-1; no clear D gene. V was pared by 6 bases and J by 1 base, with 12 bases between. This CDR3 is built from 13 residues. Germline CDR1 is DFQATT and CDR2 is SNEGSKA (reference sequence). The CDR3 loop reads CSAPDFRNTEAFF. In DNA, the CDR3 is TGCAGTGCCCCGGACTTCAGGAACACTGAAGCTTTCTTT.

The J gene is TRBJ1-2, the V gene TRBV30, with D possibly TRBD1 on 5 matching bases. CDR1 and CDR2 (germline): GTSNPN, SVGIG (reference sequence). The CDR3 contains 11 residues. CDR3 DNA sequence: TGTGCTGGAGGCAGGGTGGATGGCTACACCTTC. It yields the protein CAGGRVDGYTF. Full variable domain (outside the CDR3, taken from reference TRBV30 and TRBJ1-2): SQTIHQWPATLVQPVGSPLSLECTVEGTSNPNLYWYRQAAGRGLQLLFYSVGIGQISSEVPQNLSASRPQDRQFILSSKKLLLSDSGFYLCAGGRVDGYTFGSGTRLTVV.

This clonotype was counted a few times. The chain employs TRBV7-3 and TRBJ2-3, with D possibly being TRBD2 (7 bases). Germline V gene sequence: CDR1 SGHTA, CDR2 FQGTGA. The CDR3 runs to 17 residues. V was cut by 4 bases and J by 2 bases, with 19 bases left in between. As DNA, the CDR3 is TGTGCCAGCAGCTCCGGCGAAGGCGGGGGCCTCACAGATACGCAGTATTTT. Translated: CASSSGEGGGLTDTQYF. Looking up the rest from reference TRBV7-3 and TRBJ2-3 gives the full variable domain: GAGVSQTPSNKVTEKGKYVELRCDPISGHTALYWYRQSLGQGPEFLIYFQGTGAADDSGLPNDRFFAVRPEGSVSTLKIQRTERGDSAVYLCASSSGEGGGLTDTQYFGPGTRLTVL.

This chain joins TRBV19 and TRBJ1-1, with 7 nucleotides matching TRBD1. Germline V gene data show CDR1 as LNHDA and CDR2 as SQIVND (reference sequence). Germline trimming cut 5 bases from V and 1 base from J; bases unmatched to any gene: 4. CDR3 size: 14 residues. CDR3 residues: CASSVTGANTEAFF. CDR3 coding DNA: TGTGCCAGTAGTGTCACAGGGGCGAACACTGAAGCTTTCTTT.

V gene TRBV27 combines with J gene TRBJ2-4; 14 bases are shared with TRBD2. This CDR3 has 15 residues. Losses at the gene ends were 6 bases for V and 8 bases for J; bases not matched to a gene: 6. The germline V gene has CDR1 MNHEY and CDR2 SMNVEV (reference sequence). CDR3 sequence (DNA): TGTGCCAGCAGCCCTGGGACTAGCGGGAGATACATTCAGTACTTC. Amino acids: CASSPGTSGRYIQYF.

V is TRBV18 and J is TRBJ2-5, with unresolved D. In germline, CDR1 is KGHSH, CDR2 LQKENI. V gave up 7 bases and J gave up 4 bases, with 10 bases separating them. This CDR3 region has 12 residues. The CDR3 DNA reads TGTGCCAGCTTCTCGAGTGGAGAGACCCAGTACTTC. Amino acids: CASFSSGETQYF. The full variable domain, rest sourced from reference TRBV18 and TRBJ2-5, is NAGVMQNPRHLVRRRGQEARLRCSPMKGHSHVYWYRQLPEEGLKFMVYLQKENIIDESGMPKERFSAEFPKEGPSILRIQQVVRGDSAAYFCASFSSGETQYFGPGTRLLVL.

This chain connects TRBV10-3 to TRBJ1-2; TRBD1 agrees at 9 bases. After removal of 4 bases from V and 2 bases from J, the junction contained 11 bases not matched to a gene. The CDR3 is 17 residues long. Germline V gene lookup returns CDR1 ENHRY and CDR2 SYGVKD. The CDR3 nucleotides read TGTGCCATCAGTGGAGGGGCTCCGGGACAGGGAAACTATGGCTACACCTTC. Its protein product is CAISGGAPGQGNYGYTF.

V usage is TRBV18 and J usage is TRBJ1-6, with a weak D call TRBD1 (6 bases). The CDR3 has 14 residues. Germline lookup yields CDR1 KGHSH and CDR2 LQKENI. V dropped 6 bases and J dropped 7 bases, with 13 bases sitting between them. CDR3 in DNA: TGTGCCAGCTCTCCGCAGGGGCAGAATTCACCCCTCCACTTT. It translates to CASSPQGQNSPLHF. The variable domain in full, completed from reference TRBV18 and TRBJ1-6, reads NAGVMQNPRHLVRRRGQEARLRCSPMKGHSHVYWYRQLPEEGLKFMVYLQKENIIDESGMPKERFSAEFPKEGPSILRIQQVVRGDSAAYFCASSPQGQNSPLHFGNGTRLTVT.

This clonotype was counted a few times. The chain links TRBV20-1 to TRBJ2-3, with 9 bases lining up with TRBD2. In germline, CDR1 is DFQATT, CDR2 SNEGSKA (reference sequence). CDR3 length equals 17 residues. V gave up 0 bases and J gave up 7 bases; unmatched junction bases: 14. The CDR3 bases are TGCAGTGCTAGAGATTATAGGGGTAGCGGGAGTGGGAATACGCAGTATTTT. This encodes CSARDYRGSGSGNTQYF.